Presented here are 6 T cell receptor beta chains from one specimen sequenced in a study of early stage breast cancer tumors. Measured with immunoSEQ multiplex PCR; TCRdb has only the in-frame clones, and not every one. The data show roughly 57,000 clones, with 75% to 95% seen just once and 5% held by the top ten. Input material: blood. These receptors all come from a person aged 65-85 years with breast cancer.

The chain has TRBV5-1 and TRBJ2-7; maybe TRBD2 (6 bases). Trimming pared 2 bases from V and 5 bases from J, leaving 17 bases between. The CDR3 is made up of 15 amino acids. Germline CDR1 SGHRS, CDR2 YFSETQ. The CDR3 sequence: CASSLRSWEENEQYF. The CDR3 DNA reads TGCGCCAGCAGCTTAAGGTCGTGGGAGGAGAACGAGCAGTACTTC.

V and J are TRBV27 and TRBJ2-1; D possibly corresponds to TRBD2 (5 bases). Trimming removed 2 bases at V and 9 bases at J, with 14 bases between. The CDR3 totals 14 residues. Germline assignment: CDR1 MNHEY and CDR2 SMNVEV (reference sequence). In nucleotides, the CDR3 is TGTGCCAGCAGTTTAGTACCGTCGGCGGGTGAGCAGTTCTTC. Translation gives CASSLVPSAGEQFF.

The J gene is TRBJ1-2, the V gene TRBV5-1; no reliable D call. The CDR3 covers 15 residues. Germline V CDR1 and CDR2: SGHRS, YFSETQ. V shed 5 bases and J shed 4 bases, with 18 bases lying between them. This CDR3 reads CASRIETGQIYGYTF. For the CDR3, the DNA is TGCGCCAGCAGGATAGAAACGGGTCAAATCTATGGCTACACCTTC.

This chain joins TRBV6-1 and TRBJ2-6; 8 nucleotides match TRBD1. The CDR3 spans 15 residues. V gave up 10 bases and J gave up 0 bases; unmatched junction bases: 5. The V gene's germline CDR1 is MNHNS and CDR2 SASEGT. The CDR3 is CATGQAYSGANVLTF. The DNA of the CDR3 is TGTGCCACGGGACAGGCTTACTCTGGGGCCAACGTCCTGACTTTC.

A remark on this clone: An end of the junction differs from the germline gene, which may be a read error. The chain recombines TRBV28 with TRBJ2-7, with D unresolved. Germline V gene sequence: CDR1 MDHEN, CDR2 SYDVKM. The CDR3 has 11 residues. The CDR3 region is CATRQRSIPDF. The CDR3 DNA reads TGTGCCACACGCCAACGTTCGATACCGGACTTC. The whole variable domain, filled in from reference TRBV28 and TRBJ2-7, reads DVKVTQSSRYLVKRTGEKVFLECVQDMDHENMFWYRQDPGLGLRLIYFSYDVKMKEKGDIPEGYSVSREKKERFSLILESASTNQTSMYLCATRQRSIPDFGPGTRLTVT.

As DNA, the CDR3 is TGTGCCAGCTCAGGGGACAGGGGTCATCAGCCCCAGCATTTT. As protein: CASSGDRGHQPQHF. The chain couples TRBV18 to TRBJ1-5; 10 positions agree with TRBD1. Trimming removed 5 bases from V and 5 bases from J; junction bases left unmatched: 3. Germline CDR1 reads KGHSH; CDR2 reads LQKENI. The CDR3 runs to 14 residues.